Included here is one T cell receptor beta chain sequence, with context. The target antigen is unknown. The data are from a study of beta chain features in type 1 diabetes. Study context: Similarity in age, gender and cell yields was seen between patients and healthy donors. Regarding the study as a whole: Moderate yet significant TCRB CDR3 shortening was seen in Type 1 diabetes patients in all four CD4+ subsets. In cDNA sequencing, cells with high TCR expression could be over-represented.

Expressed TCRB transcripts were sequenced after all isolated RNA was converted to cDNA. Here immunoSEQ multiplex PCR was the method, and the copy in TCRdb shows in-frame clones only, minus some. The sample has under 850,000 clones, roughly 13% seen once. The sample comprised naive CD4+ T cells from blood. The TCR sequence derives from a young man with type 1 diabetes.

The CDR3 loop is CASSIHMDTQYF. CDR3 nucleotides: TGTGCCAGTAGTATCCACATGGATACGCAGTATTTT. The chain employs TRBV19 and TRBJ2-3; D unclear. Trimming left V 3 bases short and J 6 bases short, with 7 bases between. The CDR3 length is 12 residues. Germline V lookup: CDR1 LNHDA, CDR2 SQIVND (reference sequence).